Listed here are 29 T cell receptor beta chains from one sample, sequenced in a study of T cells in localized non-small cell lung cancer. Clones were sequenced by immunoSEQ multiplex PCR, and TCRdb holds only the in-frame ones, with some missing. Among about 75,000 clones listed, 65% to 85% were seen once. Material: peripheral blood, obtained before any cancer treatment. These receptors were obtained from a female donor older than 55 with stage I lung adenocarcinoma.

The J gene is TRBJ1-2, the V gene TRBV9, with a tentative D call TRBD1 (6 bases). Germline CDR1 and CDR2: SGDLS and YYNGEE. This CDR3 comprises 15 residues. Trimming stripped 3 bases from V and 2 bases from J, with 14 bases between. CDR3 in amino acids: CASSALQGWNYGYTF. The CDR3 DNA follows: TGTGCCAGCAGCGCGTTACAGGGCTGGAACTATGGCTACACCTTC.

The chain employs TRBV7-9 and TRBJ2-1, with TRBD1 as a possible D gene (5 bases). This CDR3 contains 12 residues. With 2 bases removed from V and 6 bases from J, the gap between germline ends came to 5 bases. Germline V lookup: CDR1 SEHNR, CDR2 FQNEAQ (reference sequence). This CDR3 is CASSLRGNEQFF. Written as DNA, the CDR3 is TGTGCCAGCAGCTTAAGGGGCAATGAGCAGTTCTTC.

A few counts support this clone. The chain carries TRBV7-9 and TRBJ1-1; D ambiguous. Trimming pared 1 base from V and 1 base from J, leaving 13 bases between. The CDR3 length is 16 residues. Germline CDR1 SEHNR, CDR2 FQNEAQ (reference sequence). Here the CDR3 DNA reads TGTGCCAGCAGCTTAGGGGCAGTTACGGCGAACACTGAAGCTTTCTTT. It translates to CASSLGAVTANTEAFF.

The chain is built from TRBV11-2 and TRBJ1-1, with a weak D call TRBD1 (6 bases). The germline V and J ends were trimmed by 6 bases and 4 bases, with 12 bases remaining between them. The CDR3 is made up of 13 amino acids. Looked up from germline, CDR1 is SGHAT and CDR2 is FQNNGV. The DNA for the CDR3 is TGTGCCAGCAGTTCACAGGGAGGCACTGAAGCTTTCTTT. Its translation: CASSSQGGTEAFF.

The chain carries TRBV7-2 and TRBJ2-1; D unresolved. The V end lost 0 bases, the J end lost 4 bases, and 10 bases lay between the germline ends. Germline V gene sequence: CDR1 SGHTA, CDR2 FQGNSA. CDR3 length equals 15 residues. CDR3 sequence: CASSLAPRSYNEQFF. CDR3 DNA sequence: TGTGCCAGCAGCTTAGCGCCCCGCTCGTACAATGAGCAGTTCTTC.

The CDR3 DNA follows: TGTGCCAGCAGCCCAACTATTTCTCTGGGGGCTGAAGCTTTCTTT. Translation: CASSPTISLGAEAFF. The J gene is TRBJ1-1, the V gene TRBV7-9, with TRBD1 as a possible D gene (5 bases). The CDR3 has 15 residues. The V end lost 5 bases, the J end lost 6 bases, and 19 bases lay between the germline ends. Germline lookup yields CDR1 SEHNR and CDR2 FQNEAQ (reference sequence).

V gene TRBV7-2 combines with J gene TRBJ2-2; 11 bases are a match to TRBD2. Germline CDR1 SGHTA, CDR2 FQGNSA. After removal of 3 bases from V and 4 bases from J, the junction contained 10 bases not matched to a gene. The CDR3 sequence is 18 residues long. In DNA form, the CDR3 reads TGTGCCAGCAGCTTGGTTAGCGGGGGGGCCTTACCCACCGGGGAGCTGTTTTTT. Amino acid sequence: CASSLVSGGALPTGELFF.

Here the CDR3 reads CASSELGGANTGELFF. For the CDR3, the DNA is TGTGCCAGCAGTGAACTAGGCGGAGCTAACACCGGGGAGCTGTTTTTT. The chain carries TRBV2 and TRBJ2-2, with D unclear. CDR1 and CDR2 (germline): SNHLY, FYNNEI. The V and J ends lost 2 bases and 2 bases respectively, with 12 bases between them. The CDR3 consists of 16 residues.

The chain recombines TRBV4-1 with TRBJ2-3; either TRBD1 or TRBD2 may supply D (5 bases each). This CDR3 has 13 residues. V lost 0 bases, J lost 10 bases, and 11 bases lay in between. Per the germline V gene, CDR1 is MGHRA and CDR2 is YSYEKL. The CDR3 nucleotides read TGCGCCAGCAGCCAAGATCTTCAGGGAGCGCAGTATTTT. Encoded protein: CASSQDLQGAQYF.

The chain employs TRBV9 and TRBJ2-5; 10 bases match TRBD2. V trimming: 3 bases; J trimming: 5 bases; junction bases outside the gene matches: 7. The germline V gene encodes CDR1 SGDLS and CDR2 YYNGEE. The CDR3 is made up of 15 amino acids. The CDR3 DNA reads TGTGCCAGCAGCGACGAGCGGGGGGGCGGCGAGACCCAGTACTTC. This sequence encodes CASSDERGGGETQYF.

This chain uses TRBV7-3 with TRBJ1-1; D gene unclear. CDR1 and CDR2 (germline): SGHTA, FQGTGA. This CDR3 has 13 residues. V was trimmed by 1 base and J by 6 bases, leaving 9 bases between them. In DNA form, the CDR3 reads TGTGCCAGCAGCTTAATCTCGTCGTCTGAAGCTTTCTTT. This gives the protein CASSLISSSEAFF.

The chain has TRBV7-6 and TRBJ2-3; 11 bases are a match to TRBD2. Germline CDR1 SGHVS, CDR2 FNYEAQ. V was pared by 4 bases and J by 2 bases, with 5 bases of the junction left unmatched. This CDR3 has 16 amino acids. The CDR3 protein is CASSYLAGGHTDTQYF. The CDR3 DNA sequence: TGTGCCAGCAGCTATCTAGCGGGGGGCCACACAGATACGCAGTATTTT.

About this clone: Other DNA sequences of this sample code for an identical CDR3. V is TRBV9 and J is TRBJ1-3; D unclear. The CDR3 runs 14 residues. Deletions cut 0 bases from V and 4 bases from J, with 8 bases between. The germline V gene has CDR1 SGDLS and CDR2 YYNGEE. CDR3 loop: CASSVERSGNTIYF. DNA of the CDR3: TGTGCCAGCAGCGTAGAGCGGTCCGGAAACACCATATATTTT.

The rearrangement joins TRBV30 to TRBJ2-5; D may be TRBD1 (5 bases). The germline V gene encodes CDR1 GTSNPN and CDR2 SVGIG (reference sequence). Trimming left V 2 bases short and J 2 bases short, with 15 bases between. The CDR3 length is 15 residues. The CDR3 sequence: CAWSYVLGAQETQYF. The CDR3 bases are TGTGCCTGGAGTTATGTCCTAGGGGCACAAGAGACCCAGTACTTC.

This chain links TRBV10-3 with TRBJ1-2; no definite D call. There are 13 residues in the CDR3. In germline, CDR1 is ENHRY, CDR2 SYGVKD. Trimming stripped 0 bases from V and 12 bases from J, with 14 bases between. As DNA, the CDR3 is TGTGCCATCAGTGAGTCTCGTGGATCGGGGAACACCTTC. Protein sequence: CAISESRGSGNTF.

Judged by abundance, this clone is large (0.1 to 1%). The chain combines TRBV15 with TRBJ2-5, with 9 nucleotides matching TRBD1. This CDR3 region has 13 residues. Germline CDR1 reads LNHNV; CDR2 reads YYDKDF (reference sequence). V was pared by 4 bases and J by 5 bases, with 2 bases of the junction left unmatched. DNA of the CDR3: TGTGCCACCAGCACGACAGGGGGGGAGACCCAGTACTTC. This sequence encodes CATSTTGGETQYF.

The V gene is TRBV27, the J gene TRBJ2-5, with D maybe TRBD2 (5 bases). V was cut by 6 bases and J by 5 bases, with 13 bases left in between. The CDR3 totals 13 residues. Germline V gives CDR1 MNHEY, CDR2 SMNVEV (reference sequence). The CDR3 region has the DNA TGTGCCAGCAGCCCGGGGTCGTGGGAGACCCAGTACTTC. This gives the protein CASSPGSWETQYF.

V gene TRBV7-2 combines with J gene TRBJ2-3, with a weak D call TRBD1 (5 bases). Looked up from germline, CDR1 is SGHTA and CDR2 is FQGNSA. CDR3 size: 15 residues. V was trimmed by 1 base and J by 4 bases, leaving 12 bases between them. CDR3 sequence: CASSLVQGLADTQYF. The CDR3, as DNA: TGTGCCAGCAGCTTAGTCCAGGGTTTGGCAGATACGCAGTATTTT. The complete variable domain, with remaining parts taken from reference TRBV7-2 and TRBJ2-3, reads GAGVSQSPSNKVTEKGKDVELRCDPISGHTALYWYRQSLGQGLEFLIYFQGNSAPDKSGLPSDRFSAERTGGSVSTLTIQRTQQEDSAVYLCASSLVQGLADTQYFGPGTRLTVL.

The J gene is TRBJ1-3, the V gene TRBV27; TRBD1 is a possible D gene (6 bases). V was trimmed by 6 bases and J by 2 bases, leaving 14 bases between them. From germline, CDR1 is MNHEY and CDR2 SMNVEV (reference sequence). The length of the CDR3 is 15 residues. The CDR3 loop reads CASRNTGWPGNTIYF. For the CDR3, the DNA is TGTGCCAGCAGAAACACAGGGTGGCCTGGAAACACCATATATTTT.

The rearrangement uses TRBV5-8 and TRBJ2-2; D not resolved. Trimming took 1 base from V and 1 from J, leaving 8 bases between them. Germline lookup yields CDR1 SGHTS and CDR2 YDEGEE. The CDR3 consists of 15 residues. The CDR3 nucleotides are TGTGCCAGCAGCTTGTACAGCTTGAACACCGGGGAGCTGTTTTTT. Amino acids: CASSLYSLNTGELFF.

The chain joins TRBV6-1 to TRBJ2-5; either TRBD1 or TRBD2 may fit D (5 bases each). The V and J ends lost 10 bases and 5 bases respectively, with 20 bases between them. CDR1 is MNHNS and CDR2 is SASEGT in the germline V gene. This CDR3 has 14 residues. CDR3 sequence reads: CATLKGRRSETQYF. The DNA for the CDR3 is TGTGCCACACTTAAGGGACGGAGAAGCGAGACCCAGTACTTC.

This clone was counted a single time. The CDR3 reads CASSKTGSRGNQPQHF. The CDR3 bases are TGTGCCAGCAGCAAGACAGGGAGCCGGGGAAATCAGCCCCAGCATTTT. The chain has TRBV7-8 and TRBJ1-5; TRBD1 matches at 7 bases. The V and J ends lost 5 bases and 4 bases, in that order; junction bases with no gene match: 11. The CDR3 loop spans 16 amino acids. Germline V gives CDR1 SGHVS, CDR2 FQNEAQ.

This clone appeared once. The chain links TRBV28 to TRBJ2-7, with 8 positions matching TRBD1. Germline V gives CDR1 MDHEN, CDR2 SYDVKM. V lost 6 bases, J lost 3 bases, and 7 bases stayed unmatched. There are 14 residues in the CDR3. The CDR3 DNA reads as TGTGCCAGCAGGCGACAGGGGTCCCGCTACGAGCAGTACTTC. This codes for CASRRQGSRYEQYF.

The chain employs TRBV5-1 and TRBJ2-7; no clear D. V was clipped by 0 bases and J by 4 bases, with 11 bases between them. The CDR3 length is 14 residues. Germline V gene data show CDR1 as SGHRS and CDR2 as YFSETQ. CDR3 residues: CASSLVLNQYEQYF. The CDR3 DNA is TGCGCCAGCAGCTTGGTGCTCAATCAGTACGAGCAGTACTTC.

This clone has just one count. V is TRBV4-2 and J is TRBJ2-2, with D tentatively TRBD1 (5 bases). The CDR3 has 20 residues. Germline V gene sequence: CDR1 LGHNA, CDR2 YNFKEQ. The V and J ends lost 2 bases and 3 bases respectively, with 25 bases between them. The CDR3 bases are TGTGCCAGCAGCCAACTACAGGCTAAGATTAGCTCGTGGGACACCGGGGAGCTGTTTTTT. Protein product: CASSQLQAKISSWDTGELFF.

The genes are TRBV11-2 and TRBJ2-2, with 11 bases lining up with TRBD2. This CDR3 has 16 residues. V dropped 6 bases and J dropped 1; count of bases not matched to a gene: 4. Looked up from germline, CDR1 is SGHAT and CDR2 is FQNNGV. DNA for the CDR3: TGTGCCAGCAGTTCCGGGACTAGCGGGAACACCGGGGAGCTGTTTTTT. Residues: CASSSGTSGNTGELFF. Full variable domain (missing parts from reference TRBV11-2 and TRBJ2-2): EAGVAQSPRYKIIEKRQSVAFWCNPISGHATLYWYQQILGQGPKLLIQFQNNGVVDDSQLPKDRFSAERLKGVDSTLKIQPAKLEDSAVYLCASSSGTSGNTGELFFGEGSRLTVL.

The rearrangement links TRBV4-2 to TRBJ2-2; D ambiguous. Germline-derived CDR1 and CDR2 are LGHNA and YNFKEQ. With 0 bases removed from V and 6 bases from J, the gap between germline ends came to 17 bases. The CDR3 runs to 17 residues. CDR3 residues: CASSQEIARVGSGELFF. CDR3 nucleotide sequence: TGTGCCAGCAGCCAAGAAATCGCTCGGGTTGGATCCGGGGAGCTGTTTTTT.

This chain connects TRBV6-1 to TRBJ2-3; D may correspond to TRBD1 or TRBD2 (5 bases each). Trimming took off 6 bases at V and 4 bases at J, with 14 bases between the two ends. The CDR3 has 14 amino acids. From germline, CDR1 is MNHNS and CDR2 SASEGT. CDR3 in amino acids: CASRGPSGSDTQYF. For the CDR3, the DNA is TGTGCCAGCAGGGGACCCTCAGGGTCAGATACGCAGTATTTT.

The J gene is TRBJ1-3, the V gene TRBV15, with 8 bases that match TRBD1. The CDR3 contains 16 residues. Germline CDR1 and CDR2: LNHNV and YYDKDF (reference sequence). J lost 4 bases, V lost 1 base, and 6 bases had no gene match. CDR3 in amino acids: CATSRAQGARGNTIYF. The DNA for the CDR3 is TGTGCCACCAGCAGAGCTCAGGGGGCGCGAGGAAACACCATATATTTT.